The 13 T cell receptor beta chains reported below all come from one sample, sequenced in a study of blood T cells in healthy people across ages. Primed by a sample-barcoded 5' primer and a J-beta primer mix, a second PCR proceeded for 7 to 11 cycles. TCRdb recomputed calls from the 5' RACE reads with MiXCR, one row per CDR3 protein. The sample consists of fewer than 2 million distinct CDR3 sequences, around 42% of them appearing once. The source material was blood. The receptors were gathered from a human donor in good health.

The V and J genes are TRBV29-1 and TRBJ2-7, with 14 nucleotides matching TRBD2. Germline V gene data show CDR1 as SQVTM and CDR2 as ANQGSEA. The length of the CDR3 is 17 residues. Trimming at V came to 7 bases and at J to 7 bases, leaving 18 bases not matched to a gene. CDR3 nucleotide sequence: TGCAGCGCGCGGACTAGCGGGGGGCCATTATCCTACAATGAGCAGTACTTC. This gives the protein CSARTSGGPLSYNEQYF.

This clonotype appeared once. V usage is TRBV7-2 and J usage is TRBJ2-1; D perhaps matches TRBD1 (8 bases). V was pared by 5 bases and J by 5 bases, with 19 bases between. Germline V gene data show CDR1 as SGHTA and CDR2 as FQGNSA. CDR3 length: 16 amino acids. For the CDR3, the DNA is TGTGCCAGCAGCATCGAGAGCGGGACAGGTAACAATGAGCAGTTCTTC. Its protein product is CASSIESGTGNNEQFF.

The V and J genes are TRBV6-1 and TRBJ1-2, with unresolved D. The germline gives CDR1 MNHNS, CDR2 SASEGT. This CDR3 spans 13 amino acids. V was cut by 8 bases and J by 0 bases, with 10 bases left in between. This chain's CDR3 is CASGEWTNYGYTF. CDR3 in DNA: TGTGCCAGCGGGGAGTGGACTAACTATGGCTACACCTTC.

This clonotype has a handful of counts. The chain combines TRBV7-2 with TRBJ2-1; a possible D gene is TRBD2 (6 bases). Germline V gene sequence: CDR1 SGHTA, CDR2 FQGNSA. The V end was cut by 5 bases, the J end by 12 bases, with 14 bases between. This CDR3 contains 12 residues. CDR3 region: CASSPAGTGQFF. The CDR3 region has the DNA TGTGCCAGCAGCCCGGCGGGGACCGGGCAGTTCTTC.

This clonotype showed up just a few times. The chain joins TRBV7-9 to TRBJ2-7, with 8 nucleotides matching TRBD2. This CDR3 region has 14 residues. V lost 5 bases, J lost 4 bases, and 7 bases stayed unmatched. CDR1 is SEHNR and CDR2 is FQNEAQ in the germline V gene (reference sequence). CDR3 sequence reads: CASSRTSGLYEQYF. CDR3 nucleotide sequence: TGTGCCAGCAGCAGAACTAGCGGTCTATACGAGCAGTACTTC.

The chain combines TRBV12-3 or TRBV12-4 with TRBJ2-2, with D tentatively TRBD1 (6 bases). The V end was cut by 6 bases, the J end by 1 base, with 9 bases between. CDR3 size: 14 residues. The CDR3 region is CASRNRENTGELFF. DNA for the CDR3: TGTGCCAGCAGAAACAGGGAGAACACCGGGGAGCTGTTTTTT.

The chain uses TRBV20-1 and TRBJ2-5, with 11 bases fitting TRBD2. The V segment lost 5 bases and the J segment 11 bases; nucleotides outside the gene matches: 16. The CDR3 has 15 residues. Germline V CDR1 and CDR2: DFQATT, SNEGSKA (reference sequence). As DNA, the CDR3 is TGCAGTGCTCCTACACCGACTAGCGGGGACGAAGAGCAGTACTTC. It yields the protein CSAPTPTSGDEEQYF.

This rearrangement joins TRBV12-3 or TRBV12-4 to TRBJ2-3; D unresolved. V was shortened by 6 bases and J by 4 bases, with 8 bases between the two germline ends. The CDR3 runs to 12 residues. CDR3 sequence: CASREPADTQYF. CDR3 DNA: TGTGCCAGCAGAGAGCCGGCAGATACGCAGTATTTT.

This clonotype occurred once. Relative to the germline gene, one junction end is altered; a read error may explain this. The chain has TRBV2 and TRBJ2-7; 8 bases align to TRBD1. The assigned J gene may be wrong: the sequence end matches TRBJ2-5 better. The germline V gene has CDR1 SNHLY and CDR2 FYNNEI. The CDR3 runs to 15 residues. DNA of the CDR3: TGTGCCAGCAGAGAAGCAGGGGGCACCGTAGAGACCCAGTACTTC. It specifies CASREAGGTVETQYF.

This clonotype showed up just once. CDR3 region: CASSSMVSSYEQYF. CDR3 sequence (DNA): TGTGCCAGCAGCTCTATGGTTAGCTCCTACGAGCAGTACTTC. The V gene is TRBV7-2, the J gene TRBJ2-7, with D unresolved. The CDR3 contains 14 residues. Germline CDR1 and CDR2: SGHTA and FQGNSA. V lost 4 bases and J lost 0, with 10 bases in between.

The J gene is TRBJ2-4, the V gene TRBV6-5; 9 bases are a match to TRBD1. This CDR3 is 13 amino acids long. The germline CDR1 and CDR2 sequences are MNHEY and SVGAGI. J lost 7 bases, V lost 4 bases, and 2 bases had no gene match. The CDR3 region is CASSSGTGNIQYF. CDR3 sequence (DNA): TGTGCCAGCAGTTCCGGGACAGGGAACATTCAGTACTTC.

The genes are TRBV5-6 and TRBJ2-4; TRBD1 might be the D (5 bases). The J call may be faulty, since TRBJ2-7 better matches the DNA end. The CDR3 runs to 13 residues. Germline assignment: CDR1 SGHDT and CDR2 YYEEEE. CDR3: CASSLLRGYEQYF. The CDR3, as DNA: TGTGCCAGCAGCTTGTTAAGGGGATACGAGCAGTACTTC.

This clonotype has only a few counts. The V call is TRBV7-2, the J call TRBJ2-1; TRBD2 agrees at 12 bases. This CDR3 contains 15 residues. Germline assignment: CDR1 SGHTA and CDR2 FQGNSA. V shed 5 bases, J shed 4 bases, and the junction held 3 bases outside the gene matches. The CDR3 region has the DNA TGTGCCAGCAGCCGGACTAGCGGGGAATACAATGAGCAGTTCTTC. This translates into CASSRTSGEYNEQFF.